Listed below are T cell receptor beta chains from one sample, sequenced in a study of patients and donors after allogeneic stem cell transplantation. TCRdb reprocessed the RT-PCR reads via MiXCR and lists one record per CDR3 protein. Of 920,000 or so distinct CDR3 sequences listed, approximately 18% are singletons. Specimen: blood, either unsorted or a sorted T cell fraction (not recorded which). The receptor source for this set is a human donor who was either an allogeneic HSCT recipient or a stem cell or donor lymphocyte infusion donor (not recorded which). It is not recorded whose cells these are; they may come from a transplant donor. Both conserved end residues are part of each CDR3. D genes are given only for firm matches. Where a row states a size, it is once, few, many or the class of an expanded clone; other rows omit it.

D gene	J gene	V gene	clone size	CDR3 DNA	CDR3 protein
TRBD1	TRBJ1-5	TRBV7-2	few	TGTGCCAGCAGCTGGCCCCCCGGACAGGGGGCAGGTCAGCCCCAGCATTTT	CASSWPPGQGAGQPQHF
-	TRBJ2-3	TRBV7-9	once	TGTGCCAGCAGCGATATCGCAGATACGCAGTATTTT	CASSDIADTQYF
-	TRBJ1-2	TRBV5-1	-	TGCGCCAGCATGAAGGGAGACACTAACTATGGCTACACCTTC	CASMKGDTNYGYTF
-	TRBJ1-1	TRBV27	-	TGTGCCAGCAGTCGAGGCCAATGGGGAACTGAAGCTTTCTTT	CASSRGQWGTEAFF
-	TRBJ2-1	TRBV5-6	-	TGTGCCAGCAGCTTGCGTCTTCGTACCTACTCCTACAATGAGCAGTTCTTC	CASSLRLRTYSYNEQFF
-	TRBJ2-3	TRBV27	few	TGTGCCAGCAGTTCCCCAGAGTCGGGATCGGATACGCAGTATTTT	CASSSPESGSDTQYF
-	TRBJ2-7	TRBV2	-	TGTGCCAGCAGTGAAAGTAGATTCGAGCAGTACTTC	CASSESRFEQYF
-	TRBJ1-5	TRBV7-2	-	TGTGCCAGCAGCCTAGAAGGACGGATACGCTATTATCAGCCCCAGCATTTT	CASSLEGRIRYYQPQHF
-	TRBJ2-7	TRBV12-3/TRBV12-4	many	TGTGCCAGCAGCCGAGGGGGTTTTTCATCCTACGAGCAGTACTTC	CASSRGGFSSYEQYF
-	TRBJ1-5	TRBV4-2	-	TGTGCCAGCAGCCTCGCCGGGACCTTAAGCAATCAGCCCCAGCATTTT	CASSLAGTLSNQPQHF
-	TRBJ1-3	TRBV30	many	TGTGCCTGGATCGAAGGTAGCACCATATATTTT	CAWIEGSTIYF
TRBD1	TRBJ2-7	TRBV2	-	TGTGCCAGCCTTGGGACAGGGTCTAACGAGCAGTACTTC	CASLGTGSNEQYF
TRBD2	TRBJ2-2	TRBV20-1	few	TGCAGTGCCGGGACTAGCGGGGGGGCCACCGGGGAGCTGTTTTTT	CSAGTSGGATGELFF
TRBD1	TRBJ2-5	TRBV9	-	TGTGCCAGCAGCGAGGGGGCGTTGAGAGAGACCCAGTACTTC	CASSEGALRETQYF
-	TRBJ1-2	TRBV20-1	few	TGCAGTGCCCTAGTTGGGAAGGGTTTTGGAGACTATGGCTACACCTTC	CSALVGKGFGDYGYTF
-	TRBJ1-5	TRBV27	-	TGTGCCAGCAGTTTATCGTTGGGAAGGGGTCAGCCCCAGCATTTT	CASSLSLGRGQPQHF
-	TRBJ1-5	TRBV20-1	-	TGCAGTGCTAGAGATCATGTCAGGGGCAATCAGCCCCAGCATTTT	CSARDHVRGNQPQHF
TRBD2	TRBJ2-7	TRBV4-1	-	TGCGCCAGCAGCCAAGCGGGGGGTTTAGGGTACGAGCAGTACTTC	CASSQAGGLGYEQYF
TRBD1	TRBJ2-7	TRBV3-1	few	TGTGCCAGCAGTCGTTCCGGGACAGGGAGCGGGGAGCAGTACTTC	CASSRSGTGSGEQYF
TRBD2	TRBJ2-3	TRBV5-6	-	TGTGCCAGCAGCTTGGTCCGGGAGGAAGATACGCAGTATTTT	CASSLVREEDTQYF
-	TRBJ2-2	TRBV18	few	TGTGCCAGCTCACCGGAGCGGAAGAAGAACACCGGGGAGCTGTTTTTT	CASSPERKKNTGELFF
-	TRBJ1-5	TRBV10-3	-	TGTGCCATCGGGGATCAGCCCCAGCATTTT	CAIGDQPQHF
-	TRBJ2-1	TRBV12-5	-	TGTGCTAGTGGCCCGTCCTACAATGAGCAGTTCTTC	CASGPSYNEQFF
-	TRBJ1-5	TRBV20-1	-	TGCAGTGCTAGGGCAGGGGTGGTTAATCAGCCCCAGCATTTT	CSARAGVVNQPQHF
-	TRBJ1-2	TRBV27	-	TGTGCCAGCAGTCCCGGAGCCGGACGCAGGGGCTATGGCTACACCTTC	CASSPGAGRRGYGYTF
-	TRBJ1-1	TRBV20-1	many	TGCAGTGCTAGTGTGTCCTCGAACACTGAAGCTTTCTTT	CSASVSSNTEAFF